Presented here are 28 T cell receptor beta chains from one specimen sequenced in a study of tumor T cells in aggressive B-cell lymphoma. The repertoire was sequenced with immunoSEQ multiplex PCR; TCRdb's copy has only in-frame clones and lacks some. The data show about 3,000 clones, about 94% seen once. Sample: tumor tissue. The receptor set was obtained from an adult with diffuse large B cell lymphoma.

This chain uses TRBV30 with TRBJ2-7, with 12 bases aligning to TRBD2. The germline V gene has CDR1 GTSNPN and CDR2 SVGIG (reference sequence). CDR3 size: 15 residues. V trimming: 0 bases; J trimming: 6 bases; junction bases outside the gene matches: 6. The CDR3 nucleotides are TGTGCCTGGAGTGTAGGGGGGGGACTAGCGGGCGAGCAGTACTTC. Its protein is CAWSVGGGLAGEQYF.

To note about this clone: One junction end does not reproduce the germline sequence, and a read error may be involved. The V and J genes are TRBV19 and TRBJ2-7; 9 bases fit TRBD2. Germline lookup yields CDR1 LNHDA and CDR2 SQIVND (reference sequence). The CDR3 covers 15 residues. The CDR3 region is CASSASGTLSYEQYF. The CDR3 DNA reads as TGTGCCAGTAGTGCTAGCGGGACCCTCTCCTATGAGCAGTACTTC.

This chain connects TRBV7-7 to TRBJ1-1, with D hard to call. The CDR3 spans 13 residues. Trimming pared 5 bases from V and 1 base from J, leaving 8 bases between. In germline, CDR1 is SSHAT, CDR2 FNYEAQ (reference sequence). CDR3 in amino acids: CASSREENTEAFF. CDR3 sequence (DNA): TGTGCCAGCAGCCGGGAGGAGAACACTGAAGCTTTCTTT.

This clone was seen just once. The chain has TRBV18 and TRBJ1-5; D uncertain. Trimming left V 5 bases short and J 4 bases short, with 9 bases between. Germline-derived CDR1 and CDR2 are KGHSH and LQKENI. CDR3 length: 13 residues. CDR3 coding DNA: TGTGCCAGCTCATTCGAACAGAATCAGCCCCAGCATTTT. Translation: CASSFEQNQPQHF.

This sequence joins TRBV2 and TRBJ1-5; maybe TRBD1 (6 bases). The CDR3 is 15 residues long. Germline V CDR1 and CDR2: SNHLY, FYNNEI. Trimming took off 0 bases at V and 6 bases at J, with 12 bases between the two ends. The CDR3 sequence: CASSEAHRVAQPQHF. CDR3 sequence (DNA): TGTGCCAGCAGTGAAGCGCACAGGGTGGCTCAGCCCCAGCATTTT.

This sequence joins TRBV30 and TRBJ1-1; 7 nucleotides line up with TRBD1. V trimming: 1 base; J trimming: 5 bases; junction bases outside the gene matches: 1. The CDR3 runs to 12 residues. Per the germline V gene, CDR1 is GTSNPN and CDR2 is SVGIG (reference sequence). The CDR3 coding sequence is TGTGCCTGGAGTGCCAGGGGGACTGAAGCTTTCTTT. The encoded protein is CAWSARGTEAFF.

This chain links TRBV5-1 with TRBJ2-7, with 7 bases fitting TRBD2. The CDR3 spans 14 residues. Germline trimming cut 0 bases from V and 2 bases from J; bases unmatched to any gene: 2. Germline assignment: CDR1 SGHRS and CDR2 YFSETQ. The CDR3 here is CASSLVAGAYEQYF. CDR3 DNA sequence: TGCGCCAGCAGCTTGGTCGCGGGGGCCTACGAGCAGTACTTC.

The CDR3 DNA sequence: TGTGCCTGGAGTGTAAACAGGGGAAATTCACCCCTCCACTTT. This codes for CAWSVNRGNSPLHF. V and J are TRBV30 and TRBJ1-6, with TRBD1 matching 7 bases. With 0 bases clipped from V and 7 bases from J, the junction kept 3 bases outside the gene matches. Germline values: CDR1 GTSNPN, CDR2 SVGIG (reference sequence). The CDR3 is 14 amino acids. Based on the CDR3 plus reference TRBV30 and TRBJ1-6, the full variable domain is SQTIHQWPATLVQPVGSPLSLECTVEGTSNPNLYWYRQAAGRGLQLLFYSVGIGQISSEVPQNLSASRPQDRQFILSSKKLLLSDSGFYLCAWSVNRGNSPLHFGNGTRLTVT.

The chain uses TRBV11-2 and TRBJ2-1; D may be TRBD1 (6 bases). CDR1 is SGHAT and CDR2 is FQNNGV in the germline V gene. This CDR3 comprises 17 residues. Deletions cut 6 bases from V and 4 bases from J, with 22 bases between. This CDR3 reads CASSPVRGLHPYNEQFF. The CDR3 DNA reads TGTGCCAGCAGTCCTGTCAGGGGCCTCCACCCATACAATGAGCAGTTCTTC.

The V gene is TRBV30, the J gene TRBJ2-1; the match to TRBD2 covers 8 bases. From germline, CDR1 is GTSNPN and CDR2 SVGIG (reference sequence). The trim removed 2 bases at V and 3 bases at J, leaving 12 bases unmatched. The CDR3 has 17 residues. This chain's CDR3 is CAWSRRVTGRVYNEQFF. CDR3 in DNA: TGTGCCTGGAGTCGCCGGGTGACCGGGAGGGTCTACAATGAGCAGTTCTTC.

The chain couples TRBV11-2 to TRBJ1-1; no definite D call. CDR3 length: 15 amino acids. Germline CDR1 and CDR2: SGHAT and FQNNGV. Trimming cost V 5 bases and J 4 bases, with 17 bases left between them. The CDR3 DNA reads TGTGCCAGCAGCGATTTTTTGCTGGAGGGCACTGAAGCTTTCTTT. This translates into CASSDFLLEGTEAFF.

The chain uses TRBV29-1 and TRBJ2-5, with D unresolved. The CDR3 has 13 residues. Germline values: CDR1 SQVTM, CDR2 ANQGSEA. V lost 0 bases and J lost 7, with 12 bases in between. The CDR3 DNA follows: TGCAGCGTTGAAGATCGAGGTTTTGGGACCCAGTACTTC. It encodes CSVEDRGFGTQYF.

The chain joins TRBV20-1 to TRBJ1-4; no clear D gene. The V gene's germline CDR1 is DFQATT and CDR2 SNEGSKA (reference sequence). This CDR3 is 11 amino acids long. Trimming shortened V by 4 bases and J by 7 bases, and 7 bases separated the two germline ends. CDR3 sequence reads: CSAKAGEKLFF. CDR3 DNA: TGCAGTGCTAAAGCTGGTGAAAAACTGTTTTTT.

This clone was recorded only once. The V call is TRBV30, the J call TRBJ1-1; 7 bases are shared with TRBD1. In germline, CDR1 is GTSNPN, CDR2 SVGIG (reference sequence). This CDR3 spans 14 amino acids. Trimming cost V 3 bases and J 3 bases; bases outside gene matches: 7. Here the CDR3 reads CAWSQLDRDTEAFF. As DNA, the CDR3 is TGTGCCTGGAGCCAATTAGACAGGGACACTGAAGCTTTCTTT.

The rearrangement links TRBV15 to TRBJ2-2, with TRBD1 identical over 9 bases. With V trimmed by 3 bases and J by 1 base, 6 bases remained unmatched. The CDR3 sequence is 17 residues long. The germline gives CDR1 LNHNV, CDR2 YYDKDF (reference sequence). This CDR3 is CATSRTGQGMNTGELFF. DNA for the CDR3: TGTGCCACCAGCAGGACAGGACAGGGGATGAACACCGGGGAGCTGTTTTTT. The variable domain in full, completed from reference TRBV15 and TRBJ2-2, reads DAMVIQNPRYQVTQFGKPVTLSCSQTLNHNVMYWYQQKSSQAPKLLFHYYDKDFNNEADTPDNFQSRRPNTSFCFLDIRSPGLGDTAMYLCATSRTGQGMNTGELFFGEGSRLTVL.

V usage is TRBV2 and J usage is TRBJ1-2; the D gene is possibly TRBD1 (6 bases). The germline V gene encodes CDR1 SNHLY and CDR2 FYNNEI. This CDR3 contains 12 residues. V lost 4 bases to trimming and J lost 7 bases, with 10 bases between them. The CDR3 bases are TGTGCCAGCAGTGGGTACAGGGTTGGCTACACCTTC. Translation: CASSGYRVGYTF.

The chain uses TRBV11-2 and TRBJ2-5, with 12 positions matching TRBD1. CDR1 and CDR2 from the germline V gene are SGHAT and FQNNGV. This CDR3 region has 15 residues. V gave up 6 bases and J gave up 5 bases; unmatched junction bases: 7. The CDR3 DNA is TGTGCCAGCAGGTCCGGGACAGGGGGCCGGGAGACCCAGTACTTC. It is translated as CASRSGTGGRETQYF.

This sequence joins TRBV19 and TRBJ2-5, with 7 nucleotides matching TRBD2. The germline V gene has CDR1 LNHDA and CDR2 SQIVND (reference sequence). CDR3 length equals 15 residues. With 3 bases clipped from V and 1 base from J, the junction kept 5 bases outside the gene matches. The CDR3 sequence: CASSILSGTQETQYF. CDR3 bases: TGTGCCAGTAGTATCCTCAGCGGGACCCAAGAGACCCAGTACTTC.

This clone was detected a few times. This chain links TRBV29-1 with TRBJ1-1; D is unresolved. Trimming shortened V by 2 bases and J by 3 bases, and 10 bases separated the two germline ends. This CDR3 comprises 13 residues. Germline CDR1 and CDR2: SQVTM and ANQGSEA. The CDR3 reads CSVELYGDTEAFF. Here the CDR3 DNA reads TGCAGCGTTGAATTATACGGAGACACTGAAGCTTTCTTT.

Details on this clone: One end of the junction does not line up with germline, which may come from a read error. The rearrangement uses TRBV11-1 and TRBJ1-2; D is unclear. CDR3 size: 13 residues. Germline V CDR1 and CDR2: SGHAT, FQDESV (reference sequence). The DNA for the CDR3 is TGTGCCAGCAGCCGTGCGGGCAACTATGACTACACCTTC. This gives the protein CASSRAGNYDYTF.

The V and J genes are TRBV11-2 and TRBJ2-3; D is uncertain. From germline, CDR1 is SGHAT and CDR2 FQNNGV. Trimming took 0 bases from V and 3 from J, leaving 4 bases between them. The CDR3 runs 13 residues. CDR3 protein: CASSLDLTDTQYF. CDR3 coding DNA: TGTGCCAGCAGCTTAGATCTAACAGATACGCAGTATTTT.

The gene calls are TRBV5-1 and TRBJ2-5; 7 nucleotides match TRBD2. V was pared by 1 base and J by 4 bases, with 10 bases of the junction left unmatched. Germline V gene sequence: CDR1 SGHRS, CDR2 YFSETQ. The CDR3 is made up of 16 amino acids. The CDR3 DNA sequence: TGCGCCAGCAGCTTGCGGGGGGAGGCAATTGGAGAGACCCAGTACTTC. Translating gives CASSLRGEAIGETQYF.

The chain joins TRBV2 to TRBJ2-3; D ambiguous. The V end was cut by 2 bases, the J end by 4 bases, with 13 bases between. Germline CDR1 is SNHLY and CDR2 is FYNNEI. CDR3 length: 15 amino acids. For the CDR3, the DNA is TGTGCCAGCAGTGAATTAGAGAGGAACGCAGATACGCAGTATTTT. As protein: CASSELERNADTQYF.

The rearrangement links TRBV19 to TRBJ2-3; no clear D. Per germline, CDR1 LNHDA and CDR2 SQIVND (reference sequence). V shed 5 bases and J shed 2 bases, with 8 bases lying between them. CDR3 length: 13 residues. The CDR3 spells CASSGRPTDTQYF. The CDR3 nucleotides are TGTGCCAGTAGTGGCAGGCCCACAGATACGCAGTATTTT. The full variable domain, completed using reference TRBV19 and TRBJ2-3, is DGGITQSPKYLFRKEGQNVTLSCEQNLNHDAMYWYRQDPGQGLRLIYYSQIVNDFQKGDIAEGYSVSREKKESFPLTVTSAQKNPTAFYLCASSGRPTDTQYFGPGTRLTVL.

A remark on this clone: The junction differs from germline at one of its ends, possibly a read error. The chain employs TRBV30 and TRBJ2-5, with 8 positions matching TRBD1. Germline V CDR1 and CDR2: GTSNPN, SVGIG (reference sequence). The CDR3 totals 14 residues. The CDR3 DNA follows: TGTGTCTGGAGTCTTTCGGACAGGGTTGAGACCCAGTACTTC. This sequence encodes CVWSLSDRVETQYF.

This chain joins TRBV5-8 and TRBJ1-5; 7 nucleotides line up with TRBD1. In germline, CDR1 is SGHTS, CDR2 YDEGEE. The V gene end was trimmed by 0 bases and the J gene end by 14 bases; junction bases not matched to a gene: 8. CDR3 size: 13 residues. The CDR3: CASSLDRGSPKHF. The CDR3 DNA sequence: TGTGCCAGCAGCTTGGACAGGGGCTCGCCAAAGCATTTT.

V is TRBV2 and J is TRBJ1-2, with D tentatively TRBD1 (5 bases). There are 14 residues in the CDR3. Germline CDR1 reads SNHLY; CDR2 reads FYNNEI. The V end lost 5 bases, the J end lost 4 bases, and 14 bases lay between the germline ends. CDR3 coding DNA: TGTGCCAGCAGTAAGGACACGGTTATCTATGGCTACACCTTC. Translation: CASSKDTVIYGYTF.

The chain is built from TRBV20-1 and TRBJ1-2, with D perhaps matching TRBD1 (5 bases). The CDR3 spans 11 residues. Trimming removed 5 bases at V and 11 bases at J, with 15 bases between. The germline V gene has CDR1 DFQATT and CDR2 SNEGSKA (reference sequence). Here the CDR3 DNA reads TGCAGTGCTTGGGGGGATCTGCGTTACACCTTC. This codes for CSAWGDLRYTF.